The 23 T cell receptor beta chains below all came from one sample that was sequenced in a study of T cells in localized non-small cell lung cancer. Clones were sequenced by immunoSEQ multiplex PCR, and TCRdb holds only the in-frame ones, with some missing. The sample has 30,000 to 35,000 clones, 88% seen once; the top ten hold 4.2%. Source: peripheral blood, taken before any cancer treatment. The source of these receptors is a woman between 40 and 69 years old with stage I lung adenocarcinoma.

A few counts support this clone. Other nucleotide sequences in the sample specify the same CDR3. The chain links TRBV18 to TRBJ1-5; D ambiguous. The CDR3 length is 14 residues. The V end lost 1 base, the J end lost 1 base, and 5 bases lay between the germline ends. From germline, CDR1 is KGHSH and CDR2 LQKENI. The CDR3 region has the DNA TGTGCCAGCTCACCACAGGGAAGCAATCAGCCCCAGCATTTT. Residues: CASSPQGSNQPQHF.

J is TRBJ2-3 and V is TRBV11-2; D is possibly TRBD1 or TRBD2 (5 bases each). This CDR3 has 14 residues. Germline lookup yields CDR1 SGHAT and CDR2 FQNNGV. V shed 3 bases and J shed 5 bases, with 12 bases lying between them. CDR3 in amino acids: CASSLVGVEDTQYF. For the CDR3, the DNA is TGTGCCAGCAGCTTGGTGGGGGTGGAAGATACGCAGTATTTT.

This clone was recorded only once. The chain joins TRBV7-2 to TRBJ2-7; no firm D call. The ends were cut back, 5 bases at V and 4 bases at J, with 12 bases in the middle. From germline, CDR1 is SGHTA and CDR2 FQGNSA. The CDR3 length is 13 residues. In DNA, the CDR3 is TGTGCCAGCAGCGGAGAGGTTGATTACGAGCAGTACTTC. Protein product: CASSGEVDYEQYF.

The V call is TRBV13, the J call TRBJ2-2; D perhaps matches TRBD2 (5 bases). Germline loops: CDR1 PRHDT, CDR2 FYEKMQ (reference sequence). This CDR3 is 16 amino acids long. Trimming left V 5 bases short and J 0 bases short, with 13 bases between. DNA of the CDR3: TGTGCCAGCAGCCTACCGCCGGGAACGAACACCGGGGAGCTGTTTTTT. Its translation: CASSLPPGTNTGELFF.

V is TRBV15 and J is TRBJ1-6, with unresolved D. The germline V gene encodes CDR1 LNHNV and CDR2 YYDKDF (reference sequence). The V end was cut by 0 bases, the J end by 10 bases, with 7 bases between. The length of the CDR3 is 13 residues. In DNA, the CDR3 is TGTGCCACCAGCAGAGATTGGCAGTCACCCCTCCACTTT. Its translation: CATSRDWQSPLHF.

The CDR3, as DNA: TGTGCCAGCAGCTTAATGTCTAGGGTCCATGAGCAGTTCTTC. Its translation: CASSLMSRVHEQFF. The chain has TRBV7-3 and TRBJ2-1, with unresolved D. Germline V gives CDR1 SGHTA, CDR2 FQGTGA. V was shortened by 1 base and J by 8 bases, with 12 bases between the two germline ends. This CDR3 is built from 14 residues.

J is TRBJ1-1 and V is TRBV4-1; D is unclear. This CDR3 is 14 amino acids long. V was shortened by 0 bases and J by 1 base, with 6 bases between the two germline ends. Germline CDR1 is MGHRA and CDR2 is YSYEKL. CDR3 coding DNA: TGCGCCAGCAGCCAAGAGGAGGGGAACACTGAAGCTTTCTTT. Translated: CASSQEEGNTEAFF.

V usage is TRBV9 and J usage is TRBJ2-3; 14 bases line up with TRBD2. The V and J ends lost 2 bases and 7 bases, in that order; junction bases with no gene match: 12. The CDR3 has 18 amino acids. The germline gives CDR1 SGDLS, CDR2 YYNGEE. The chain's CDR3 is CASSVRLGLAGGGNTQYF. In DNA form, the CDR3 reads TGTGCCAGCAGCGTCCGACTCGGACTAGCGGGGGGCGGTAATACGCAGTATTTT. Combining the CDR3 with reference TRBV9 and TRBJ2-3 gives the whole variable domain DSGVTQTPKHLITATGQRVTLRCSPRSGDLSVYWYQQSLDQGLQFLIQYYNGEERAKGNILERFSAQQFPDLHSELNLSSLELGDSALYFCASSVRLGLAGGGNTQYFGPGTRLTVL.

The chain couples TRBV7-2 to TRBJ1-1; TRBD1 is a possible D gene (5 bases). Per germline, CDR1 SGHTA and CDR2 FQGNSA. V was cut by 4 bases and J by 4 bases, with 16 bases left in between. The CDR3 has 15 amino acids. The CDR3 DNA reads as TGTGCCAGCAGCTCCCTGTTGGGGGGAAGCACTGAAGCTTTCTTT. Protein: CASSSLLGGSTEAFF.

About this clone itself: A junction end diverges from the germline sequence, so it may reflect a read error. The gene calls are TRBV2 and TRBJ1-1, with D uncertain. The CDR3 contains 13 residues. The germline CDR1 and CDR2 sequences are SNHLY and FYNNEI. CDR3 protein: CVSSSDQNTEAFF. The DNA of the CDR3 is TGTGTCAGCAGTTCGGACCAGAACACTGAAGCTTTCTTT.

The rearrangement links TRBV10-3 to TRBJ2-7; D gene ambiguous. V dropped 3 bases and J dropped 6 bases, with 15 bases sitting between them. Germline lookup yields CDR1 ENHRY and CDR2 SYGVKD. This CDR3 region has 14 residues. The CDR3 loop is CAISDNTGFGEQYF. The DNA for the CDR3 is TGTGCCATCAGTGATAACACCGGATTCGGCGAGCAGTACTTC.

The chain couples TRBV7-9 to TRBJ2-3; D is undetermined. CDR3 length equals 14 residues. The V gene's germline CDR1 is SEHNR and CDR2 FQNEAQ (reference sequence). Trimming shortened V by 11 bases and J by 1 base, and 16 bases separated the two germline ends. This chain's CDR3 is CAPARLPRTDTQYF. As DNA, the CDR3 is TGTGCCCCTGCTCGACTCCCTCGCACAGATACGCAGTATTTT.

V and J are TRBV23-1 and TRBJ2-6; D is uncertain. TRBV23-1 is annotated as an ORF whose role is uncertain. Between the trimmed V and J ends, which lost 2 bases and 1 base, there was a span of 6 bases. CDR3 size: 15 residues. CDR3 nucleotides: TGCGCCAGCAGTCAACCTTCGTCTGGGGCCAACGTCCTGACTTTC. Translated: CASSQPSSGANVLTF.

The rearrangement joins TRBV4-3 to TRBJ1-2; D gene ambiguous. V gave up 0 bases and J gave up 5 bases, with 19 bases separating them. The V gene's germline CDR1 is LGHNA and CDR2 YSLEER. The CDR3 spans 17 residues. The CDR3 loop reads CASSQEGYAGAGYGYTF. CDR3 DNA sequence: TGCGCCAGCAGCCAAGAAGGTTATGCGGGCGCAGGTTATGGCTACACCTTC.

V is TRBV4-3 and J is TRBJ2-2; TRBD1 aligns across 7 bases. Looked up from germline, CDR1 is LGHNA and CDR2 is YSLEER. V was pared by 0 bases and J by 2 bases, with 3 bases of the junction left unmatched. The CDR3 runs to 16 residues. CDR3 DNA sequence: TGCGCCAGCAGCCAAGAAGGGGGCCTAAACACCGGGGAGCTGTTTTTT. It translates to CASSQEGGLNTGELFF.

This chain joins TRBV5-3 and TRBJ1-6; D possibly corresponds to TRBD1 (5 bases). TRBV5-3 counts as an open reading frame of uncertain function. Trimming removed 6 bases at V and 13 bases at J, with 23 bases between. The CDR3 is made up of 15 amino acids. The CDR3 protein is CARMGPRGGETPLHF. DNA for the CDR3: TGTGCCAGAATGGGCCCCCGGGGGGGGGAGACCCCCCTCCACTTT.

The chain links TRBV5-1 to TRBJ2-7, with D maybe TRBD1 (5 bases). V dropped 1 base and J dropped 5 bases, with 19 bases sitting between them. The CDR3 length is 16 residues. Per germline, CDR1 SGHRS and CDR2 YFSETQ. The CDR3 region has the DNA TGCGCCAGCAGCTTGATTGGGGCACCTATTACCGACGAGCAGTACTTC. It encodes CASSLIGAPITDEQYF.

The V and J genes are TRBV5-6 and TRBJ2-7; D is ambiguous. Germline V CDR1 and CDR2: SGHDT, YYEEEE. The CDR3 is 11 residues long. Trimming cost V 5 bases and J 3 bases, with 6 bases left between them. CDR3 nucleotides: TGTGCCAGCAGTTACGACTACGAGCAGTACTTC. It specifies CASSYDYEQYF.

This chain uses TRBV2 with TRBJ2-2, with D maybe TRBD1 (6 bases). The germline V gene has CDR1 SNHLY and CDR2 FYNNEI. CDR3 size: 15 residues. V was clipped by 8 bases and J by 1 base, with 14 bases between them. The CDR3 is CASYPGQLNTGELFF. CDR3 sequence (DNA): TGTGCCAGCTACCCTGGACAGTTGAACACCGGGGAGCTGTTTTTT.

The chain employs TRBV19 and TRBJ2-3; 8 bases agree with TRBD2. Unmatched junction bases numbered 8, after V lost 9 bases and J lost 0 bases. This CDR3 has 15 amino acids. The germline V gene encodes CDR1 LNHDA and CDR2 SQIVND (reference sequence). The chain's CDR3 is CASHDGGASTDTQYF. Here the CDR3 DNA reads TGTGCCAGCCATGACGGGGGGGCTAGCACAGATACGCAGTATTTT.

This chain uses TRBV20-1 with TRBJ2-5, with D perhaps matching TRBD1 or TRBD2 (5 bases each). CDR3 length: 11 amino acids. Germline V CDR1 and CDR2: DFQATT, SNEGSKA (reference sequence). With 5 bases removed from V and 1 base from J, the gap between germline ends came to 5 bases. CDR3 in amino acids: CSAGTQETQYF. The CDR3 nucleotides read TGCAGTGCTGGGACCCAAGAGACCCAGTACTTC.

The chain has TRBV5-1 and TRBJ2-5, with 11 bases aligning to TRBD2. This CDR3 has 16 amino acids. Unmatched junction bases numbered 7, after V lost 2 bases and J lost 4 bases. Per the germline V gene, CDR1 is SGHRS and CDR2 is YFSETQ. CDR3 protein: CASSFAASGGTETQYF. The CDR3 DNA reads TGCGCCAGCAGCTTCGCCGCTAGCGGGGGGACAGAGACCCAGTACTTC.

The chain couples TRBV15 to TRBJ1-5; TRBD1 is a possible D gene (5 bases). CDR1 and CDR2 from the germline V gene are LNHNV and YYDKDF (reference sequence). The CDR3 consists of 17 residues. Trimming shortened V by 0 bases and J by 0 bases, and 12 bases separated the two germline ends. In nucleotides, the CDR3 is TGTGCCACCAGCAGAGATTGGGGGGGGAATAGCAATCAGCCCCAGCATTTT. Amino acid sequence: CATSRDWGGNSNQPQHF. Filled out from reference TRBV15 and TRBJ1-5, the complete variable domain reads DAMVIQNPRYQVTQFGKPVTLSCSQTLNHNVMYWYQQKSSQAPKLLFHYYDKDFNNEADTPDNFQSRRPNTSFCFLDIRSPGLGDTAMYLCATSRDWGGNSNQPQHFGDGTRLSIL.